These 26 T cell receptor beta chains were sequenced from one sample in a study of T cell responses to AZD1222 COVID-19 vaccine. Assay used: immunoSEQ multiplex PCR; TCRdb lists only in-frame clones, some missing. Here the sample spans about 150,000 clones, about nine tenths being singletons. Sequencing was performed on peripheral blood, taken 28 days after the second AZD1222 dose. These receptors were collected from an adult who received the AZD1222 COVID-19 vaccine.

CDR3 sequence (DNA): TGCAGCGTTGGGGGCCAGGGGGGAGGTACTGAAGCTTTCTTT. This translates into CSVGGQGGGTEAFF. The chain couples TRBV29-1 to TRBJ1-1, with 7 bases matching TRBD1. Per germline, CDR1 SQVTM and CDR2 ANQGSEA. V gave up 4 bases and J gave up 5 bases; unmatched junction bases: 10. CDR3 length: 14 residues.

This sequence joins TRBV9 and TRBJ1-1; the match to TRBD1 covers 8 bases. J lost 3 bases, V lost 2 bases, and 3 bases had no gene match. The CDR3 is made up of 14 amino acids. Germline V CDR1 and CDR2: SGDLS, YYNGEE. The CDR3 DNA is TGTGCCAGCAGCGTCCAGGGGGCTGACACTGAAGCTTTCTTT. It encodes CASSVQGADTEAFF.

The table lists this clone with many counts. This chain joins TRBV29-1 and TRBJ1-4; D not resolved. Germline V gene lookup returns CDR1 SQVTM and CDR2 ANQGSEA. Trimming took off 4 bases at V and 5 bases at J, with 8 bases between the two ends. This CDR3 comprises 12 residues. The CDR3 sequence: CSVVAANEKLFF. CDR3 coding DNA: TGCAGCGTTGTAGCTGCAAATGAAAAACTGTTTTTT.

The chain carries TRBV28 and TRBJ2-7; D remains unclear. V shed 8 bases and J shed 4 bases, with 9 bases lying between them. The germline gives CDR1 MDHEN, CDR2 SYDVKM. This CDR3 region has 11 residues. The CDR3 DNA sequence: TGTGCCAGCGGGAACAGTTACGAGCAGTACTTC. It codes for CASGNSYEQYF.

The DNA of the CDR3 is TGTGCCAGCAGTTCCATCTACGAGCAGTACTTC. It codes for CASSSIYEQYF. This rearrangement joins TRBV25-1 to TRBJ2-7; no reliable D call. Germline V lookup: CDR1 MGHDK, CDR2 SYGVNS. The V and J ends lost 5 bases and 3 bases respectively, with 5 bases between them. This CDR3 spans 11 amino acids.

The CDR3 here is CASSDRGSGTDTQYF. The DNA of the CDR3 is TGTGCCAGCAGTGACCGGGGGTCAGGGACAGATACGCAGTATTTT. J is TRBJ2-3 and V is TRBV27, with a possible D match to TRBD2 (6 bases). The CDR3 length is 15 residues. V lost 5 bases to trimming and J lost 3 bases, with 15 bases between them. Looked up from germline, CDR1 is MNHEY and CDR2 is SMNVEV (reference sequence).

V gene TRBV30 combines with J gene TRBJ2-6; perhaps TRBD2 as D (6 bases). From germline, CDR1 is GTSNPN and CDR2 SVGIG (reference sequence). Trimming stripped 1 base from V and 2 bases from J, with 12 bases between. The CDR3 runs to 16 residues. The CDR3 loop reads CAWSGTWGAGANVLTF. The CDR3, as DNA: TGTGCCTGGAGTGGGACTTGGGGGGCTGGGGCCAACGTCCTGACTTTC. The full variable domain, in which reference TRBV30 and TRBJ2-6 provide the parts outside the CDR3, is SQTIHQWPATLVQPVGSPLSLECTVEGTSNPNLYWYRQAAGRGLQLLFYSVGIGQISSEVPQNLSASRPQDRQFILSSKKLLLSDSGFYLCAWSGTWGAGANVLTFGAGSRLTVL.

This chain connects TRBV4-1 to TRBJ1-5, with 11 bases matching TRBD1. Germline CDR1 MGHRA, CDR2 YSYEKL. The trim removed 4 bases at V and 5 bases at J, leaving 7 bases unmatched. The CDR3 loop spans 16 amino acids. CDR3 DNA: TGCGCCAGCAGCCCCTGGACAGGGGGCGGCGATCAGCCCCAGCATTTT. It is translated as CASSPWTGGGDQPQHF.

Only one count was recorded for this clone. The chain employs TRBV6-2 or TRBV6-3 and TRBJ2-7; perhaps TRBD1 as D (6 bases). Germline V gives CDR1 MNHEY, CDR2 SVGEGT. V gave up 0 bases and J gave up 2 bases, with 11 bases separating them. The CDR3 has 15 amino acids. The CDR3 region is CASSYSFPGAYEQYF. In DNA, the CDR3 is TGTGCCAGCAGTTACTCGTTCCCAGGGGCCTACGAGCAGTACTTC.

The V call is TRBV28, the J call TRBJ1-3; a weak D match, TRBD1 (6 bases). The CDR3 is 14 residues long. Germline V CDR1 and CDR2: MDHEN, SYDVKM. V lost 6 bases to trimming and J lost 4 bases, with 13 bases between them. CDR3 protein: CASRNQGSGNTIYF. Here the CDR3 DNA reads TGTGCCAGCAGAAACCAGGGGTCCGGAAACACCATATATTTT.

The chain joins TRBV28 to TRBJ2-7; 9 bases agree with TRBD1. The CDR3 loop spans 15 amino acids. Trimming removed 6 bases from V and 3 bases from J; junction bases left unmatched: 9. CDR1 is MDHEN and CDR2 is SYDVKM in the germline V gene. The CDR3 DNA follows: TGTGCCAGCAGCTTGACAGGGGGGCCTGACTACGAGCAGTACTTC. Translating gives CASSLTGGPDYEQYF.

The chain uses TRBV29-1 and TRBJ2-5; the D gene is possibly TRBD1 (6 bases). Germline V lookup: CDR1 SQVTM, CDR2 ANQGSEA. This CDR3 contains 12 residues. Trimming shortened V by 6 bases and J by 3 bases, and 11 bases separated the two germline ends. This CDR3 is CSVQGIEETQYF. The CDR3 DNA follows: TGCAGCGTGCAGGGGATAGAAGAGACCCAGTACTTC.

This clone was detected only once. The rearrangement uses TRBV7-9 and TRBJ1-2; D perhaps matches TRBD1 (5 bases). Trimming shortened V by 2 bases and J by 7 bases, and 5 bases separated the two germline ends. The CDR3 sequence is 11 residues long. Per the germline V gene, CDR1 is SEHNR and CDR2 is FQNEAQ (reference sequence). The CDR3 here is CASSLQGGYTF. The CDR3 nucleotides are TGTGCCAGCAGCTTACAGGGTGGCTACACCTTC.

The sample holds a few counts of this clone. The chain combines TRBV6-2 or TRBV6-3 with TRBJ1-2; D perhaps matches TRBD1 (5 bases). CDR3 length: 14 residues. Germline V CDR1 and CDR2: MNHEY, SVGEGT. The germline V and J ends were trimmed by 3 bases and 4 bases, with 12 bases remaining between them. The CDR3 region has the DNA TGTGCCAGCAGTTATGGGACGGATTTCTATGGCTACACCTTC. Translation gives CASSYGTDFYGYTF.

The sample holds one count of this clone. The V call is TRBV23-1, the J call TRBJ2-7; 10 bases match TRBD1. TRBV23-1 is classed as an ORF, of uncertain function. This CDR3 has 16 residues. Unmatched junction bases numbered 4, after V lost 2 bases and J lost 0 bases. The CDR3 coding sequence is TGCGCCAGCAGTCAACCGCGACAGGGGGCCTCCTACGAGCAGTACTTC. Its translation: CASSQPRQGASYEQYF.

The chain joins TRBV5-4 to TRBJ2-1; 15 nucleotides agree with TRBD2. Per germline, CDR1 SGHNT and CDR2 YYREEE (reference sequence). There are 16 residues in the CDR3. Trimming cost V 4 bases and J 4 bases; bases outside gene matches: 3. CDR3 protein: CASSLGLAGGYNEQFF. CDR3 nucleotides: TGTGCCAGCAGCCTGGGACTAGCGGGAGGATACAATGAGCAGTTCTTC.

V gene TRBV24-1 combines with J gene TRBJ2-7, with TRBD1 identical over 8 bases. The CDR3 spans 15 residues. The V segment lost 3 bases and the J segment 7 bases; nucleotides outside the gene matches: 10. CDR1 KGHDR and CDR2 SFDVKD come from the germline V gene. The CDR3 loop reads CATSDPSTGAGEQYF. The CDR3 nucleotides are TGTGCCACCAGTGATCCTTCGACAGGGGCCGGGGAGCAGTACTTC.

J is TRBJ2-7 and V is TRBV7-2; the match to TRBD2 covers 10 bases. The CDR3 sequence is 15 residues long. The J segment lost 3 bases and the V segment lost 5 bases, leaving 7 bases of the junction unmatched. Germline loops: CDR1 SGHTA, CDR2 FQGNSA. The CDR3 loop reads CASSPSSGGYYEQYF. The CDR3, as DNA: TGTGCCAGCAGCCCTTCTAGCGGGGGTTACTACGAGCAGTACTTC. Full variable domain (remainder filled in from reference TRBV7-2 and TRBJ2-7): GAGVSQSPSNKVTEKGKDVELRCDPISGHTALYWYRQSLGQGLEFLIYFQGNSAPDKSGLPSDRFSAERTGGSVSTLTIQRTQQEDSAVYLCASSPSSGGYYEQYFGPGTRLTVT.

The V gene is TRBV28, the J gene TRBJ2-7; 8 nucleotides agree with TRBD1. The CDR3 length is 14 residues. CDR1 is MDHEN, CDR2 SYDVKM, per germline. Unmatched junction bases numbered 6, after V lost 3 bases and J lost 5 bases. CDR3 in DNA: TGTGCCAGCAGTTTTTCAGGGGGCCGCAACGAGCAGTACTTC. This encodes CASSFSGGRNEQYF.

CDR3 protein: CASSPQRTGELFF. Here the CDR3 DNA reads TGTGCCAGCAGCCCTCAGAGGACCGGGGAGCTGTTTTTT. The V call is TRBV7-8, the J call TRBJ2-2; no definite D call. V was shortened by 5 bases and J by 5 bases, with 9 bases between the two germline ends. The CDR3 totals 13 residues. CDR1 is SGHVS and CDR2 is FQNEAQ in the germline V gene.

The V and J genes are TRBV28 and TRBJ2-7; the D gene is possibly TRBD1 (5 bases). V was cut by 8 bases and J by 0 bases, with 8 bases left in between. The CDR3 runs to 12 residues. Germline CDR1 and CDR2: MDHEN and SYDVKM. CDR3 DNA sequence: TGTGCCAGCTCAGGGTACTCCTACGAGCAGTACTTC. Its translation is CASSGYSYEQYF.

This clone was seen more than once but under ten times. Other DNA sequences in this sample translate to the same CDR3. CDR3 nucleotides: TGTGCCAGCAGCCTACTGACTGGAGGTGAGCAGTTCTTC. As protein: CASSLLTGGEQFF. The J gene is TRBJ2-1, the V gene TRBV7-3, with D possibly matching TRBD2 (5 bases). The germline V and J ends were trimmed by 5 bases and 9 bases, with 14 bases remaining between them. CDR3 length equals 13 residues. Germline loops: CDR1 SGHTA, CDR2 FQGTGA. Based on the CDR3 plus reference TRBV7-3 and TRBJ2-1, the full variable domain is GAGVSQTPSNKVTEKGKYVELRCDPISGHTALYWYRQSLGQGPEFLIYFQGTGAADDSGLPNDRFFAVRPEGSVSTLKIQRTERGDSAVYLCASSLLTGGEQFFGPGTRLTVL.

This chain connects TRBV7-2 to TRBJ2-7; 15 bases match TRBD2. Germline CDR1 reads SGHTA; CDR2 reads FQGNSA. The CDR3 contains 19 residues. V lost 2 bases and J lost 0; bases outside the gene matches: 8. The CDR3 region is CASSLLGGTSGRSSYEQYF. The DNA of the CDR3 is TGTGCCAGCAGCTTATTGGGGGGGACTAGCGGGAGGTCCTCCTACGAGCAGTACTTC.

This clone was detected a few times. The CDR3 bases are TGCGCCAGCAGCCAAGCGGCAGGTTTAGGGGCGACGAGAGCCAATGAGCAGTTCTTC. This encodes CASSQAAGLGATRANEQFF. The rearrangement joins TRBV4-3 to TRBJ2-1; maybe TRBD1 (5 bases). V dropped 1 base and J dropped 6 bases, with 25 bases sitting between them. The CDR3 consists of 19 residues. Germline-derived CDR1 and CDR2 are LGHNA and YSLEER.

A note on this clone: Other DNA sequences in this sample translate to the same CDR3. The rearrangement links TRBV19 to TRBJ1-5; no firm D call. Trimming left V 7 bases short and J 5 bases short, with 12 bases between. The CDR3 is 13 residues long. Germline values: CDR1 LNHDA, CDR2 SQIVND (reference sequence). CDR3 bases: TGTGCCAGTATGCGGGGAAGAGATCAGCCCCAGCATTTT. Protein product: CASMRGRDQPQHF.

The chain is built from TRBV19 and TRBJ2-6; perhaps TRBD1 as D (5 bases). Germline lookup yields CDR1 LNHDA and CDR2 SQIVND (reference sequence). V was clipped by 4 bases and J by 2 bases, with 12 bases between them. The CDR3 extends over 16 amino acids. CDR3 sequence reads: CASSTPAGPGANVLTF. CDR3 in DNA: TGTGCCAGTAGTACCCCGGCAGGGCCTGGGGCCAACGTCCTGACTTTC.